One sample yielded the 7 T cell receptor beta chains listed below, sequenced in a study of response to subunit inactivated influenza vaccine. TCRdb re-called the RT-PCR reads with MiXCR, one entry per CDR3 protein. The profile shows more than 700,000 distinct CDR3 sequences, 21% of them singletons. The sequences come from PBMCs from blood, collected 5 days after vaccination. The receptors stem from a man aged 50 or older who received an inactivated influenza vaccine.

The genes are TRBV29-1 and TRBJ1-1; D remains unclear. V dropped 1 base and J dropped 0 bases, with 9 bases sitting between them. The CDR3 contains 14 residues. Germline loops: CDR1 SQVTM, CDR2 ANQGSEA. The CDR3 DNA reads TGCAGCGTTGAAGTATACTCCATGAACACTGAAGCTTTCTTT. Protein sequence: CSVEVYSMNTEAFF.

The CDR3 region is CASSVRSSGANVLTF. The DNA of the CDR3 is TGTGCCAGCAGCGTCCGGAGCTCTGGGGCCAACGTCCTGACTTTC. The rearrangement uses TRBV5-4 and TRBJ2-6, with no clear D. Germline V lookup: CDR1 SGHNT, CDR2 YYREEE (reference sequence). The CDR3 totals 15 residues. The V and J ends lost 4 bases and 0 bases respectively, with 8 bases between them.

This clonotype was seen more than once but under ten times. The CDR3, as DNA: TGCGCCAGCAGCGGCTCCAGTGCCTTGGGTCCCCTCCACTTT. It is translated as CASSGSSALGPLHF. The V gene is TRBV5-1, the J gene TRBJ1-6; D is unresolved. V shed 4 bases and J shed 13 bases, with 18 bases lying between them. Germline V gene data show CDR1 as SGHRS and CDR2 as YFSETQ. The CDR3 sequence is 14 residues long.

The genes are TRBV27 and TRBJ2-2; TRBD2 might be the D (6 bases). V lost 3 bases and J lost 6, with 23 bases in between. The CDR3 is 18 residues long. Per germline, CDR1 MNHEY and CDR2 SMNVEV (reference sequence). CDR3 in amino acids: CASSFEAGGEAKAGELFF. CDR3 DNA: TGTGCCAGCAGTTTTGAAGCGGGTGGGGAGGCGAAGGCCGGGGAGCTGTTTTTT.

This clonotype was seen only a few times. The genes are TRBV5-1 and TRBJ2-7, with D uncertain. The germline V gene has CDR1 SGHRS and CDR2 YFSETQ. This CDR3 is built from 14 residues. V was trimmed by 1 base and J by 0 bases, leaving 8 bases between them. The DNA of the CDR3 is TGCGCCAGCAGCTTGAGTAACCCCTCCTACGAGCAGTACTTC. The encoded protein is CASSLSNPSYEQYF.

The chain couples TRBV6-5 to TRBJ2-5; D is possibly TRBD1 (5 bases). V was pared by 2 bases and J by 1 base, with 8 bases between. From germline, CDR1 is MNHEY and CDR2 SVGAGI. The CDR3 contains 14 residues. The CDR3: CASSYPDSQETQYF. CDR3 bases: TGTGCCAGCAGTTACCCAGACAGCCAAGAGACCCAGTACTTC.

The chain carries TRBV7-9 and TRBJ2-1, with 7 bases matching TRBD2. The germline CDR1 and CDR2 sequences are SEHNR and FQNEAQ (reference sequence). CDR3 length: 17 residues. J gave up 0 bases and V 5 bases, and 10 bases lay outside the gene matches. In DNA form, the CDR3 reads TGTGCCAGCAGCCCCCCCGCTAGCGGAGGCTCCTACAATGAGCAGTTCTTC. Translation: CASSPPASGGSYNEQFF.